The rows below give T cell receptor beta chains drawn from one sample of a study of early T cells in non-severe SARS-CoV-2 infection. Using its own MiXCR run on the 5' RACE reads, TCRdb lists one record per CDR3 protein. The sample lists about 27,000 distinct CDR3 sequences, roughly 5.4% occurring once. The sequencing sample was made of whole blood. The receptors derive from an adult who was a healthcare worker with PCR-confirmed SARS-CoV-2 infection or an uninfected control (not recorded which). Both conserved end residues are part of each CDR3. D genes are given only for firm matches. Clone size is not always given. Where it is, it says once, few, many or a class for expanded clones.

V	D	size	J	DNA	CDR3
TRBV28	TRBD2	many	TRBJ2-1	TGTGCCAGCAGTATACAAAGCGGGAGGGGGAATGAGCAGTTCTTC	CASSIQSGRGNEQFF
TRBV5-6	TRBD1	few	TRBJ2-7	TGTGCCAGCAGCTTGGCAGGGACAGAATCCTACGAGCAGTACTTC	CASSLAGTESYEQYF
TRBV6-5	NA	many	TRBJ1-2	TGTGCCAGCAGACAAGACGGATCCTATGGCTACACCTTC	CASRQDGSYGYTF
TRBV7-8	NA	many	TRBJ2-1	TGTGCCAGCAGCTTAGAAGGGCCTGGCCCGTACAATGAGCAGTTCTTC	CASSLEGPGPYNEQFF
TRBV12-5	NA	many	TRBJ2-1	TGTGCTAGTGGTTTGGTCATCGGGATTCCCGATGAGCAGTTCTTC	CASGLVIGIPDEQFF
TRBV7-2	NA	many	TRBJ2-1	TGTGCCAGCACCCCGAGTCGGTCCTACAATGAGCAGTTCTTC	CASTPSRSYNEQFF
TRBV12-3/TRBV12-4	NA	many	TRBJ1-1	TGTGCCAGCAGTCCCTCGACAGGCCGCACTGAAGCTTTCTTT	CASSPSTGRTEAFF
TRBV6-2/TRBV6-3	NA	medium-sized	TRBJ2-7	TGTGCCAGCAGTTTAGACAGAAGAAGGTACGAGCAGTACTTC	CASSLDRRRYEQYF
TRBV6-6	TRBD2	NA	TRBJ2-6	TGTGCCAGCAGTTTGTATAGCGGGAGTTCTGGGGCCAACGTCCTGACTTTC	CASSLYSGSSGANVLTF
TRBV19	NA	few	TRBJ2-6	TGTGCCAGTAGTAGGAGGCAGGAGAGCTCTGGGGCCAACGTCCTGACTTTC	CASSRRQESSGANVLTF
TRBV6-5	NA	NA	TRBJ2-1	TGTGCCAGCAGTTACGGTCCGGGCCGGTACGAGCAGTTCTTC	CASSYGPGRYEQFF
TRBV15	TRBD1	few	TRBJ1-6	TGTGCCACCAGCAGAAGGACAGGGTCCTATAATTCACCCCTCCACTTT	CATSRRTGSYNSPLHF
TRBV12-3/TRBV12-4	NA	few	TRBJ2-3	TGTGCCAGCACCCCTGCGGCCGGGGGTACGCAGTATTTT	CASTPAAGGTQYF
TRBV2	NA	many	TRBJ2-7	TGTGCCAGCAGTGAGGGCGAGCAGTACTTC	CASSEGEQYF
TRBV5-5	NA	NA	TRBJ2-1	TGTGCCAGCTTCCGGGGCCGGAATGAGCAGTTCTTC	CASFRGRNEQFF
TRBV5-4	TRBD1	medium-sized	TRBJ1-1	TGTGCCAGCAGCTTGGCCGACAGGGGGAACACTGAAGCTTTCTTT	CASSLADRGNTEAFF
TRBV5-1	TRBD1	NA	TRBJ1-1	TGCGCCAGCAGCTTGTCTCGGCAGGCAGGGGGCATCACTGAAGCTTTCTTT	CASSLSRQAGGITEAFF
TRBV6-5	NA	few	TRBJ1-1	TGTGCCAGCAGTTACTCGGTGAACACTGAAGCTTTCTTT	CASSYSVNTEAFF
TRBV10-3	NA	NA	TRBJ2-7	TGTGCCATCAGTGAGGGGGGTGGGCGGACCTACGAGCAGTACTTC	CAISEGGGRTYEQYF
TRBV5-4	TRBD2	NA	TRBJ2-3	TGTGCCAGCAGCGCCGGACTAGCGGGGGGGCGCGGCACAGATACGCAGTATTTT	CASSAGLAGGRGTDTQYF
TRBV18	TRBD1	medium-sized	TRBJ2-3	TGTGCCAGCTCACCCACCGGGACAGGGGGCTGGGATACGCAGTATTTT	CASSPTGTGGWDTQYF
TRBV11-2	NA	few	TRBJ2-5	TGTGCCAGCAGCTTACAGGTCCAAGAGACCCAGTACTTC	CASSLQVQETQYF
TRBV3-1	NA	medium-sized	TRBJ2-1	TGTGCCAGCAGCCCGTCTCCGAACGGGGGCCCCTTGAATGAGCAGTTCTTC	CASSPSPNGGPLNEQFF
TRBV29-1	NA	many	TRBJ2-5	TGCAGCGTTGAGTCAGAGACCCAGTACTTC	CSVESETQYF
TRBV28	TRBD2	many	TRBJ2-3	TGTGCCAGCAGTCCTCCCTCCGGGACTAGCGGGGGGGGTGATACGCAGTATTTT	CASSPPSGTSGGGDTQYF
TRBV7-2	NA	many	TRBJ2-7	TGTGCCAGCAGCCCAGGCCCGAATTACGAGCAGTACTTC	CASSPGPNYEQYF
TRBV29-1	NA	many	TRBJ2-3	TGCAGCGTTAAGGACGGCCAACGGGGCGGCTTCACAGATACGCAGTATTTT	CSVKDGQRGGFTDTQYF
TRBV6-2/TRBV6-3	TRBD1	many	TRBJ1-5	TGTGCCAGCAGTTACTCCCGGACAGGGGTTCTCCCTCAGCCCCAGCATTTT	CASSYSRTGVLPQPQHF
TRBV29-1	NA	many	TRBJ1-1	TGCAGCGTTGAGGTTGTCCCTGAAGCTTTCTTT	CSVEVVPEAFF
TRBV27	NA	many	TRBJ1-1	TGTGCCAGCAGTTTATTCGTAGGGAGTACTGAAGCTTTCTTT	CASSLFVGSTEAFF
TRBV6-6	NA	many	TRBJ1-2	TGTGCCAGCAGCCACGACCAGACCTATGGCTACACCTTC	CASSHDQTYGYTF
TRBV11-2	TRBD1	many	TRBJ2-1	TGTGCCAGCAGCTTGGGACAGTCCAATGAGCAGTTCTTC	CASSLGQSNEQFF
TRBV20-1	NA	medium-sized	TRBJ1-2	TGCAGTGCTAGAGGGAGTGGGGGACCCCGCGGCTACACCTTC	CSARGSGGPRGYTF
TRBV7-2	NA	few	TRBJ2-5	TGTGCCAGCAGCTTAGCGCTAGGGCAGGCTAGAGAGACCCAGTACTTC	CASSLALGQARETQYF
TRBV7-6	NA	many	TRBJ2-7	TGTGCCAGCAGCTTAGGGGACCCGACCTACGAGCAGTACTTC	CASSLGDPTYEQYF
TRBV29-1	NA	medium-sized	TRBJ1-1	TGCAGCGTTGAAGATTTAGGGGACACAAAGGTGACTGAAGCTTTCTTT	CSVEDLGDTKVTEAFF
TRBV12-3/TRBV12-4	NA	medium-sized	TRBJ1-6	TGTGCCAGCAGTTTAATTTATCCGGGAGGTAATTCACCCCTCCACTTT	CASSLIYPGGNSPLHF
TRBV20-1	TRBD2	many	TRBJ2-5	TGCAGTGCTAACCCGGGTAGCGGGGCCAAGCTTGAACCGCAAGAGACCCAGTACTTC	CSANPGSGAKLEPQETQYF
TRBV11-3	NA	many	TRBJ2-1	TGTGCCAGCAGCCTAGAGGTCGCCTCCATCCCCTACAATGAGCAGTTCTTC	CASSLEVASIPYNEQFF
TRBV6-1	NA	NA	TRBJ2-4	TGTGCCAGCAGTGAAGTTCACAGAGAGAACATTCAGTACTTC	CASSEVHRENIQYF
TRBV7-2	NA	many	TRBJ1-1	TGTGCCAGCATCAACAACCGGGGGGGCACTGAAGCTTTCTTT	CASINNRGGTEAFF
TRBV12-3/TRBV12-4	NA	many	TRBJ2-2	TGTGCCAGCAGTTCTCGCGCGCCACGCATGGCCGGGGAGCTGTTTTTT	CASSSRAPRMAGELFF
TRBV5-8	NA	NA	TRBJ2-3	TGTGCCAGCAGCTTGGGCCTTAGCACAGATACGCAGTATTTT	CASSLGLSTDTQYF
TRBV30	NA	NA	TRBJ2-3	TGTGCCTGGAGTGCTGAGGATGGTACGCAGTATTTT	CAWSAEDGTQYF
TRBV2	NA	many	TRBJ1-4	TGTGCCAGCAATTACGCCGGGGGGCAGTATGAAAAACTGTTTTTT	CASNYAGGQYEKLFF
TRBV12-3/TRBV12-4	NA	many	TRBJ2-7	TGTGCCAGCACCTCACAAGAATTTTTCTACGAGCAGTACTTC	CASTSQEFFYEQYF
TRBV20-1	TRBD1	few	TRBJ2-5	TGCAGTGCTAGGATCTGGGACAGACAAGAGACCCAGTACTTC	CSARIWDRQETQYF
TRBV6-2/TRBV6-3	TRBD2	few	TRBJ2-7	TGTGCCAGCAAGAGGGAGGGCCTCTACGAGCAGTACTTT	CASKREGLYEQYF
TRBV5-6	TRBD1	few	TRBJ2-7	TGTGCCAGCAGCTGGCAGACAGGGGTCTACGAGCAGTACTTC	CASSWQTGVYEQYF
TRBV29-1	NA	many	TRBJ2-1	TGCAGCGTTGAAGGGTCCAGGGGAAAAGCCTCCAATGAGCAGTTCTTC	CSVEGSRGKASNEQFF
TRBV6-5	NA	many	TRBJ1-2	TGTGCCAGCAGACAGGACGGCAACTATGGCTACACCTTC	CASRQDGNYGYTF
TRBV28	NA	many	TRBJ2-7	TGTGCCAGCAGTTTACTAGGCGGGATCACCTACGAGCAGTACTTC	CASSLLGGITYEQYF
TRBV27	NA	many	TRBJ2-6	TGTGCCAGCAGTCCCCTAGGGGCCGGGGCCAACGTCCTGACTTTC	CASSPLGAGANVLTF
TRBV23-1	NA	many	TRBJ1-1	TGCGCCAGCAGTCAACCATTCTCCCGACGAAGTTCCCCGGAGACTGAAGCTTTCTTT	CASSQPFSRRSSPETEAFF
TRBV18	NA	few	TRBJ1-6	TGTGCCAGCTCACCCGGGTATAATTCACCCCTCCACTTT	CASSPGYNSPLHF
TRBV12-5	NA	many	TRBJ1-1	TGTGCTAGTGCCCCGACCGGGCCCCCTGAAGCTTTCTTT	CASAPTGPPEAFF
TRBV6-2/TRBV6-3	TRBD1	many	TRBJ2-1	TGTGCCAGCAGTAACGGGACAGGGGAGTACAATGAGCAGTTCTTC	CASSNGTGEYNEQFF
TRBV11-2	NA	few	TRBJ2-1	TGTGCCAGCAGCATCCTAGCGTACGAGCAGTTCTTC	CASSILAYEQFF
TRBV20-1	NA	many	TRBJ2-1	TGCAGTGCTCAGACAAACACCAATGAGCAGTTCTTC	CSAQTNTNEQFF
TRBV12-3/TRBV12-4	TRBD1	few	TRBJ2-1	TGTGCCAGCAGTAGAGGACAGGCAAAACAGTTCTTC	CASSRGQAKQFF